This TCR beta chain was documented in a study of shared clonotypes between healthy human individuals. Study information: Per donor, three plates held CD4 naive cells, three held CD4 memory, two held CD8 naive and one held CD8 memory. Study-wide results and caveats: Although depth was large, rarefaction showed that sequencing of the sorted subsets was incomplete. An effect of sequencing depth on clonotype sharing among donors was expected. Larger estimated richness was generally recorded for naive subsets relative to memory subsets.

A word on this clone: The antigen is unknown.

This CDR3 is built from 15 residues. The germline V gene encodes CDR1 MGHDK and CDR2 SYGVNS. The germline V and J ends were trimmed by 3 bases and 0 bases, with 10 bases remaining between them. Produced via immunoSEQ multiplex PCR; TCRdb's table is partial and in-frame only. This table holds around 88,000 clones, 68% found once. This clonotype was sampled from a man aged 25-45 years in good health. Sequences were obtained from memory CD8+ T cells sorted from blood. Subset reported: CD45RO+ cells pooled with CCR7-negative TemRA cells. The gene calls are TRBV25-1 and TRBJ2-3, with D unclear. In DNA, the CDR3 is TGTGCCAGCAGTGATCCCTCGACGAGCACAGATACGCAGTATTTT. It specifies CASSDPSTSTDTQYF.